This entry lists 7 T cell receptor beta chains sequenced from one sample in a study of blood T cell repertoires in COVID-19. Repertoires were generated with immunoSEQ multiplex PCR, while TCRdb's copy carries only in-frame clones and drops some. The data hold 150,000 to 200,000 clones, with 85% to 90% observed a single time. Sequenced input: peripheral blood. Receptor source: a woman over 75 in a cohort sampled during active or convalescent COVID-19.

V and J are TRBV12-5 and TRBJ2-2; 11 bases match TRBD1. The germline CDR1 and CDR2 sequences are LGHNT and FRNRAP. V shed 1 base and J 5 bases; nucleotides not matched to a gene: 6. This CDR3 is 17 amino acids long. Written as DNA, the CDR3 is TGTGCTAGTGGTTTGGGCTGGGACAGGGGGAAGACCGGGGAGCTGTTTTTT. This codes for CASGLGWDRGKTGELFF.

The rearrangement uses TRBV2 and TRBJ2-3; D might be TRBD2 (6 bases). Per germline, CDR1 SNHLY and CDR2 FYNNEI. The CDR3 spans 14 residues. V lost 5 bases and J lost 3, with 12 bases in between. The CDR3 here is CASSFRGRTDTQYF. For the CDR3, the DNA is TGTGCCAGCAGTTTCCGAGGGAGGACAGATACGCAGTATTTT.

In this sample, this clone turned up once. This rearrangement joins TRBV5-4 to TRBJ1-1, with 7 bases lining up with TRBD1. CDR1 SGHNT and CDR2 YYREEE come from the germline V gene (reference sequence). The V segment lost 1 base and the J segment 1 base; nucleotides outside the gene matches: 10. CDR3 size: 17 residues. DNA of the CDR3: TGTGCCAGCAGCTTGTTACGACAGGGTGGGGCGAACACTGAAGCTTTCTTT. It yields the protein CASSLLRQGGANTEAFF. Full variable domain (missing parts from reference TRBV5-4 and TRBJ1-1): ETGVTQSPTHLIKTRGQQVTLRCSSQSGHNTVSWYQQALGQGPQFIFQYYREEENGRGNFPPRFSGLQFPNYSSELNVNALELDDSALYLCASSLLRQGGANTEAFFGQGTRLTVV.

The chain uses TRBV18 and TRBJ2-3; 7 bases align to TRBD2. The CDR3 runs 16 residues. CDR1 and CDR2 from the germline V gene are KGHSH and LQKENI. The V segment lost 3 bases and the J segment 0 bases; nucleotides outside the gene matches: 6. Written as DNA, the CDR3 is TGTGCCAGCTCACCTCAAGCGGGGAAGAGCACAGATACGCAGTATTTT. As protein: CASSPQAGKSTDTQYF.

This CDR3 is CASSKAGTVSYEQYV. The CDR3 DNA follows: TGTGCCAGCAGCAAAGCGGGGACAGTCTCCTACGAGCAGTACGTC. V gene TRBV21-1 combines with J gene TRBJ2-7; the table names TRBD1, a call not compared with the DNA. TRBV21-1 is reported as a pseudogene. The CDR3 spans 15 residues.

The chain carries TRBV4-1 and TRBJ2-7, with 8 bases fitting TRBD2. Germline trimming cut 0 bases from V and 7 bases from J; bases unmatched to any gene: 8. Germline CDR1 is MGHRA and CDR2 is YSYEKL. The CDR3 consists of 15 residues. CDR3 loop: CASSQEPAGAKEQYF. The DNA of the CDR3 is TGCGCCAGCAGCCAAGAGCCAGCGGGGGCGAAAGAGCAGTACTTC.

This clone was seen a few times. The V call is TRBV5-1, the J call TRBJ1-3; TRBD1 might be the D (6 bases). The germline gives CDR1 SGHRS, CDR2 YFSETQ. V was trimmed by 0 bases and J by 4 bases, leaving 8 bases between them. This CDR3 is 14 amino acids long. The CDR3, as DNA: TGCGCCAGCAGCTTGGACAGGGAAGGAAACACCATATATTTT. Protein sequence: CASSLDREGNTIYF.